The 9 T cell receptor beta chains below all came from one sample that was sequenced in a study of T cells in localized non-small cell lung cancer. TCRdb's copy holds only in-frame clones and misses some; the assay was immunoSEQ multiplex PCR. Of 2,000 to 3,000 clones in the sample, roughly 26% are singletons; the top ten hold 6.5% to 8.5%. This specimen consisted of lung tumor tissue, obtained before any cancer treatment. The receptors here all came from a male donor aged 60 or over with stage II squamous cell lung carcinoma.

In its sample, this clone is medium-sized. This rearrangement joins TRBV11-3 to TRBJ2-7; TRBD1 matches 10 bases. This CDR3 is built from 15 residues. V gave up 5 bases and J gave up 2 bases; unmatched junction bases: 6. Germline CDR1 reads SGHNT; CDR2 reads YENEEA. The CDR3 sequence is CASSPSGTGAYEQYF. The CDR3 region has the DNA TGTGCCAGCAGCCCATCCGGGACAGGGGCCTACGAGCAGTACTTC.

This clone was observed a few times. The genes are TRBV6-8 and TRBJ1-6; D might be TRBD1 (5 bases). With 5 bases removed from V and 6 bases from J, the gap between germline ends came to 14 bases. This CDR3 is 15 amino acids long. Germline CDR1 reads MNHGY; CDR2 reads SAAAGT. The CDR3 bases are TGTGCCAGCAGTACGACAGAGGCTTCTAATTCACCCCTCCACTTT. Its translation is CASSTTEASNSPLHF.

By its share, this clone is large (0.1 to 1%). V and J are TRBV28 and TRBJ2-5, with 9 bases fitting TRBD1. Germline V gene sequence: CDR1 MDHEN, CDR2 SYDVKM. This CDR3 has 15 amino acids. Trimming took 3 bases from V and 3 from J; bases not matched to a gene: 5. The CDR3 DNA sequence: TGTGCCAGCAGTTTCCCGGGACAGGGAGAAGAGACCCAGTACTTC. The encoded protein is CASSFPGQGEETQYF.

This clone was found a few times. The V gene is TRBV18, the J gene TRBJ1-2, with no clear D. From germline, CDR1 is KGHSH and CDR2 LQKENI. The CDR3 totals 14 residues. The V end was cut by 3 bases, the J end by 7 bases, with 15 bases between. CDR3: CASSPPTEYGGYTF. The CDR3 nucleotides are TGTGCCAGCTCACCTCCGACGGAGTACGGTGGCTACACCTTC.

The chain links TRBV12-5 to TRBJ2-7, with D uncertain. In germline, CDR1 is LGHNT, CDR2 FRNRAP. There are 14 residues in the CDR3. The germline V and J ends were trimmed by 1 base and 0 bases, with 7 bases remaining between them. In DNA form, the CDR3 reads TGTGCTAGTGGTTTGGCCCCCAGCTCCTACGAGCAGTACTTC. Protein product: CASGLAPSSYEQYF.

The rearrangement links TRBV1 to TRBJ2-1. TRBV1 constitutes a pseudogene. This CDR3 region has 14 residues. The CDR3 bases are TGCGCCAGCAGCCAAGTAGGAGCCCCCTGGGGGCAGTTCTTC. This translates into CASSQVGAPWGQFF.

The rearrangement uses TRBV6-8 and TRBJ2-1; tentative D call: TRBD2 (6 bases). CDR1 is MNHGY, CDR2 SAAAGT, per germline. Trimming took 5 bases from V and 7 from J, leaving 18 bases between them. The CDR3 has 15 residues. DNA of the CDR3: TGTGCCAGCAGTACGCGACTAGTAGCTTTTAATGAGCAGTTCTTC. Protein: CASSTRLVAFNEQFF.

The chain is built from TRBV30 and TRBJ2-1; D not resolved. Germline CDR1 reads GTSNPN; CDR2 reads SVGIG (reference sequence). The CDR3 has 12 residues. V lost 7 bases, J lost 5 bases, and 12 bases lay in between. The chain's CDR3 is CASPGPNNEQFF. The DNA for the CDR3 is TGTGCCTCCCCCGGGCCCAACAATGAGCAGTTCTTC. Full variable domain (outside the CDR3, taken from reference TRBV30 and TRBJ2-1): SQTIHQWPATLVQPVGSPLSLECTVEGTSNPNLYWYRQAAGRGLQLLFYSVGIGQISSEVPQNLSASRPQDRQFILSSKKLLLSDSGFYLCASPGPNNEQFFGPGTRLTVL.

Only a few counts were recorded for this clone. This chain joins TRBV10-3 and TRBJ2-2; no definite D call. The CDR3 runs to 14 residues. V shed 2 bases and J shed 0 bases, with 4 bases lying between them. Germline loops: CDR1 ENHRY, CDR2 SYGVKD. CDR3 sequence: CAISETANTGELFF. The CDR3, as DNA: TGTGCCATCAGTGAGACAGCGAACACCGGGGAGCTGTTTTTT.